These 26 T cell receptor beta chains originate from one sample sequenced in a study of blood T cell repertoires in COVID-19. Clones were read by immunoSEQ multiplex PCR, and TCRdb kept only the in-frame ones, dropping some. The sample consists of around 260,000 clones, about 89% of them appearing once. Sequences were obtained from peripheral blood. These receptors were collected from a man younger than 40 with acute or convalescent COVID-19.

The chain uses TRBV6-5 and TRBJ1-3; TRBD1 is a possible D gene (6 bases). Trimming removed 7 bases from V and 8 bases from J, with 12 bases in between. Germline CDR1 reads MNHEY; CDR2 reads SVGAGI. The CDR3 runs 12 residues. The CDR3 DNA is TGTGCCAGCAACGACAGGAGTGACACCATATATTTT. Amino acid sequence: CASNDRSDTIYF.

The rearrangement links TRBV14 to TRBJ1-1, with 9 bases that match TRBD1. In germline, CDR1 is SGHDN, CDR2 FVKESK. The CDR3 totals 12 residues. The J segment lost 12 bases and the V segment lost 4 bases, leaving 6 bases of the junction unmatched. CDR3 DNA: TGTGCCAGCAGCCGGGACAGGGTTAGCTCTTTCTTT. It encodes CASSRDRVSSFF. Looking up the rest from reference TRBV14 and TRBJ1-1 gives the full variable domain: EAGVTQFPSHSVIEKGQTVTLRCDPISGHDNLYWYRRVMGKEIKFLLHFVKESKQDESGMPNNRFLAERTGGTYSTLKVQPAELEDSGVYFCASSRDRVSSFFGQGTRLTVV.

This clone was detected a few times. This chain uses TRBV28 with TRBJ1-5; D might be TRBD1 (6 bases). Germline V CDR1 and CDR2: MDHEN, SYDVKM. The CDR3 sequence is 15 residues long. V lost 6 bases, J lost 3 bases, and 15 bases lay in between. The CDR3 bases are TGTGCCAGCAGGCCCAGCGGGGGCTACAATCAGCCCCAGCATTTT. Translating gives CASRPSGGYNQPQHF.

The genes are TRBV28 and TRBJ2-1; weak D call: TRBD1 (5 bases). The ends were cut back, 5 bases at V and 6 bases at J, with 8 bases in the middle. The CDR3 covers 12 residues. Germline-derived CDR1 and CDR2 are MDHEN and SYDVKM. CDR3: CASSIQGNEQFF. CDR3 DNA: TGTGCCAGCAGTATCCAGGGCAATGAGCAGTTCTTC.

The CDR3 region has the DNA TGTGCCAGCAGTTCTTATAACTATGGCTACACCTTC. It specifies CASSSYNYGYTF. V is TRBV28 and J is TRBJ1-2; D gene ambiguous. This CDR3 has 12 amino acids. Trimming left V 4 bases short and J 1 base short, with 4 bases between. Germline loops: CDR1 MDHEN, CDR2 SYDVKM.

The V and J genes are TRBV9 and TRBJ1-2, with TRBD1 matching over 7 bases. The trim removed 4 bases at V and 4 bases at J, leaving 7 bases unmatched. The V gene's germline CDR1 is SGDLS and CDR2 YYNGEE. This CDR3 is built from 14 residues. For the CDR3, the DNA is TGTGCCAGCAGCCCCGAGGGGGCATCCTATGGCTACACCTTC. As protein: CASSPEGASYGYTF.

V usage is TRBV28 and J usage is TRBJ1-4, with D possibly matching TRBD1 (6 bases). The CDR3 extends over 14 amino acids. Trimming took 5 bases from V and 7 from J, leaving 14 bases between them. The V gene's germline CDR1 is MDHEN and CDR2 SYDVKM. CDR3 protein: CASSPGVVGEKLFF. In DNA form, the CDR3 reads TGTGCCAGCAGTCCAGGGGTCGTGGGTGAAAAACTGTTTTTT. Full variable domain (rest looked up from reference TRBV28 and TRBJ1-4): DVKVTQSSRYLVKRTGEKVFLECVQDMDHENMFWYRQDPGLGLRLIYFSYDVKMKEKGDIPEGYSVSREKKERFSLILESASTNQTSMYLCASSPGVVGEKLFFGSGTQLSVL.

This clone was detected only a few times. The V gene is TRBV5-4, the J gene TRBJ2-7; 11 positions match TRBD1. The germline V gene encodes CDR1 SGHNT and CDR2 YYREEE (reference sequence). Trimming at V came to 7 bases and at J to 8 bases, leaving 5 bases not matched to a gene. The CDR3 length is 12 residues. The DNA of the CDR3 is TGTGCCAGCGGGGGACAGGGGGTCAAGCAGTACTTC. This codes for CASGGQGVKQYF.

This clone occurred once. The J gene is TRBJ2-1, the V gene TRBV5-4; 10 bases are a match to TRBD2. CDR3 size: 16 residues. CDR1 is SGHNT, CDR2 YYREEE, per germline (reference sequence). V dropped 4 bases and J dropped 0; count of bases not matched to a gene: 4. CDR3 DNA sequence: TGTGCCAGCAGCAGTAGCGGGGGGAGCTCCTACAATGAGCAGTTCTTC. It yields the protein CASSSSGGSSYNEQFF.

CDR3 region: CASREGTNSPLHF. DNA of the CDR3: TGCGCCAGCAGGGAGGGTACGAATTCACCCCTCCACTTT. The V call is TRBV5-1, the J call TRBJ1-6; D call uncertain. CDR1 is SGHRS, CDR2 YFSETQ, per germline. The CDR3 totals 13 residues. V was clipped by 5 bases and J by 7 bases, with 10 bases between them.

The genes are TRBV6-5 and TRBJ1-1; D possibly corresponds to TRBD1 (6 bases). Trimming removed 7 bases at V and 0 bases at J, with 15 bases between. Germline assignment: CDR1 MNHEY and CDR2 SVGAGI. The length of the CDR3 is 15 residues. The CDR3 here is CASNEQGGMNTEAFF. The CDR3 DNA follows: TGTGCCAGCAACGAACAGGGTGGGATGAACACTGAAGCTTTCTTT.

This clone was observed a single time. The V call is TRBV6-6, the J call TRBJ1-4; D call uncertain. V was cut by 0 bases and J by 5 bases, with 10 bases left in between. This CDR3 is built from 15 residues. The germline V gene has CDR1 MNHNY and CDR2 SVGAGI (reference sequence). The CDR3 DNA follows: TGTGCCAGCAGTTACTCAGGAGCTTTAAATGAAAAACTGTTTTTT. It is translated as CASSYSGALNEKLFF.

The chain couples TRBV30 to TRBJ2-7; TRBD1 matches 7 bases. CDR1 and CDR2 (germline): GTSNPN, SVGIG (reference sequence). The CDR3 contains 11 residues. J was trimmed by 5 bases and V by 4 bases; bases with no gene match: 2. The CDR3 DNA reads as TGTGCCTGGACACAGGGGAACGAGCAGTACTTC. It yields the protein CAWTQGNEQYF.

This clone appeared a few times. The V call is TRBV6-5, the J call TRBJ2-1; maybe TRBD2 (5 bases). CDR3 length: 14 residues. V was trimmed by 6 bases and J by 1 base, leaving 10 bases between them. Germline CDR1 and CDR2: MNHEY and SVGAGI. CDR3 nucleotides: TGTGCCAGCAGACCCGGGGATTCCTACAATGAGCAGTTCTTC. Amino acid sequence: CASRPGDSYNEQFF.

This clone was seen a single time. The chain links TRBV28 to TRBJ1-5, with 9 positions matching TRBD1. J was trimmed by 5 bases and V by 5 bases; bases with no gene match: 7. Germline-derived CDR1 and CDR2 are MDHEN and SYDVKM. CDR3 length equals 15 residues. CDR3 nucleotide sequence: TGTGCCAGCAGTGAAACCGGGACAGGGTATCAGCCCCAGCATTTT. This gives the protein CASSETGTGYQPQHF.

The chain employs TRBV5-8 and TRBJ2-3, with TRBD1 matching 11 bases. CDR3 length: 16 amino acids. CDR1 is SGHTS and CDR2 is YDEGEE in the germline V gene. Germline trimming cut 3 bases from V and 2 bases from J; bases unmatched to any gene: 5. The CDR3 here is CASSSDRGPLTDTQYF. The CDR3 nucleotides are TGTGCCAGCAGCTCGGACAGGGGGCCCCTCACAGATACGCAGTATTTT.

V and J are TRBV7-9 and TRBJ2-5, with 12 bases aligning to TRBD2. Germline V lookup: CDR1 SEHNR, CDR2 FQNEAQ (reference sequence). Germline trimming cut 2 bases from V and 1 base from J; bases unmatched to any gene: 2. There are 16 residues in the CDR3. The CDR3 region is CASSLRTSGAQETQYF. The CDR3 DNA is TGTGCCAGCAGCTTAAGGACTAGCGGGGCCCAAGAGACCCAGTACTTC.

V usage is TRBV19 and J usage is TRBJ2-3; TRBD1 matches at 7 bases. There are 15 residues in the CDR3. Germline lookup yields CDR1 LNHDA and CDR2 SQIVND (reference sequence). The J segment lost 3 bases and the V segment lost 4 bases, leaving 7 bases of the junction unmatched. In DNA, the CDR3 is TGTGCCAGTAGTAGCCGGGACAGAGTAACAGATACGCAGTATTTT. Its translation is CASSSRDRVTDTQYF.

The chain has TRBV25-1 and TRBJ2-1, with D possibly being TRBD1 (6 bases). The CDR3 contains 15 residues. Looked up from germline, CDR1 is MGHDK and CDR2 is SYGVNS. With 5 bases removed from V and 5 bases from J, the gap between germline ends came to 16 bases. CDR3 sequence reads: CASSSGSGVDNEQFF. CDR3 in DNA: TGTGCCAGCAGTAGTGGCTCAGGGGTCGACAATGAGCAGTTCTTC.

The genes are TRBV29-1 and TRBJ2-7; no clear D. Germline CDR1 and CDR2: SQVTM and ANQGSEA. The CDR3 covers 12 residues. V lost 2 bases and J 3 bases, leaving 8 bases between the germline ends. CDR3 DNA: TGCAGCGTTGAATGGGCAGACTACGAGCAGTACTTC. Residues: CSVEWADYEQYF.

The chain combines TRBV3-1 (or the pseudogene TRBV3-2) with TRBJ1-6; D remains unclear. Germline V lookup: CDR1 LGHDT, CDR2 YNNKEL (reference sequence). The CDR3 consists of 14 residues. The germline V and J ends were trimmed by 4 bases and 5 bases, with 9 bases remaining between them. The CDR3 reads CASSPRRNNSPLHF. In nucleotides, the CDR3 is TGTGCCAGCAGCCCTAGGAGAAATAATTCACCCCTCCACTTT.

This chain joins TRBV6-5 and TRBJ2-5; D is possibly TRBD1 (5 bases). V shed 9 bases and J shed 3 bases, with 14 bases lying between them. CDR1 is MNHEY, CDR2 SVGAGI, per germline. There are 13 residues in the CDR3. The CDR3 sequence: CASAGLNEETQYF. The CDR3 nucleotides are TGTGCCAGTGCAGGGCTAAACGAAGAGACCCAGTACTTC.

This clone was recorded once. V usage is TRBV11-2 and J usage is TRBJ2-1; 7 bases fit TRBD1. This CDR3 spans 14 amino acids. The V and J ends lost 3 bases and 4 bases, in that order; junction bases with no gene match: 3. Germline V CDR1 and CDR2: SGHAT, FQNNGV. For the CDR3, the DNA is TGTGCCAGCAGCTTCGCAGGGGGATACAATGAGCAGTTCTTC. Protein product: CASSFAGGYNEQFF.

This clone has only a few counts. This chain joins TRBV28 and TRBJ1-5; the D gene is possibly TRBD1 (6 bases). Looked up from germline, CDR1 is MDHEN and CDR2 is SYDVKM. With 3 bases removed from V and 2 bases from J, the gap between germline ends came to 11 bases. This CDR3 is built from 15 residues. CDR3 amino acids: CASSFRGAGNQPQHF. CDR3 DNA: TGTGCCAGCAGTTTTCGGGGGGCTGGCAATCAGCCCCAGCATTTT.

The chain has TRBV7-8 and TRBJ2-3; TRBD2 matches 10 bases. Germline CDR1 reads SGHVS; CDR2 reads FQNEAQ. This CDR3 comprises 15 residues. V lost 3 bases, J lost 2 bases, and 2 bases stayed unmatched. The CDR3 spells CASSLLAGDTDTQYF. The CDR3 DNA sequence: TGTGCCAGCAGCTTGCTAGCGGGGGACACAGATACGCAGTATTTT.

The chain recombines TRBV11-3 with TRBJ2-3, with D hard to call. Germline V CDR1 and CDR2: SGHNT, YENEEA. The CDR3 runs to 14 residues. V lost 2 bases, J lost 0 bases, and 6 bases lay in between. The CDR3 loop is CASSLSRSTDTQYF. The CDR3 nucleotides read TGTGCCAGCAGCTTATCCCGGAGCACAGATACGCAGTATTTT.